The rows below give T cell receptor beta chains drawn from one sample of a study of T-cell reconstitution after alpha-beta-depleted transplantation in children. TCRdb re-analysed the PCR reads in MiXCR, keeping a single row per CDR3 protein. The sample has over 120,000 distinct CDR3 sequences; around 8.8% are singletons. Sample: PBMCs, mostly from graft donor cells, taken 180 days after TCRalphabeta/CD19-depleted stem cell transplant. The receptors stem from a female patient aged 2-10 years who had a stem cell transplant for congenital amegakaryocytic thrombocytopenia, so the T cells may come from the graft donor. CDR3s include the opening cysteine and the closing phenylalanine or tryptophan. D genes are given only for firm matches. A row's size may be missing; if present it is once, few, many or a size class.

d_call,clone_size,j_call,v_call,cdr3_aa,cdr3_nt
TRBD1,many,TRBJ2-5,TRBV28,CASSDPGGQETQYF,TGTGCCAGCAGTGACCCAGGGGGACAAGAGACCCAGTACTTC
.,.,TRBJ2-7,TRBV27,CASSFVNQGRRHEQYF,TGTGCCAGCAGTTTCGTTAACCAAGGCCGTCGCCACGAGCAGTACTTC
.,large,TRBJ2-1,TRBV27,CASSQGASVSSYNEQFF,TGTGCCAGCAGTCAAGGGGCTAGCGTTAGCTCCTACAATGAGCAGTTCTTC
.,few,TRBJ2-6,TRBV28,CASSFPGNSGANVLTF,TGTGCCAGCAGTTTCCCGGGGAACTCTGGGGCCAACGTCCTGACTTTC
.,many,TRBJ2-5,TRBV12-3/TRBV12-4,CASSPGTQQETQYF,TGTGCCAGCAGTCCGGGGACACAACAAGAGACCCAGTACTTC
.,many,TRBJ2-3,TRBV28,CASSFGTTDTQYF,TGTGCCAGCAGTTTCGGTACGACAGATACGCAGTATTTT
TRBD1,few,TRBJ2-7,TRBV5-5,CASRKTGTGGDEQYF,TGTGCCAGCAGAAAAACCGGGACAGGGGGCGACGAGCAGTACTTC
TRBD1,many,TRBJ1-6,TRBV10-3,CATTKQGARISPLHF,TGTGCCACTACTAAACAGGGGGCGCGGATTTCACCCCTCCACTTT
TRBD1,many,TRBJ2-2,TRBV5-1,CASSWDRADTGELFF,TGCGCCAGCAGCTGGGACAGGGCGGACACCGGGGAGCTGTTTTTT
.,many,TRBJ1-2,TRBV20-1,CSARGGSYGYTF,TGCAGTGCTAGAGGGGGTTCCTATGGCTACACCTTC
.,.,TRBJ2-1,TRBV29-1,CSVEGAAVKTYNEQFF,TGCAGCGTTGAGGGCGCAGCGGTGAAAACCTACAATGAGCAGTTCTTC
.,many,TRBJ1-1,TRBV20-1,CSAMGGNTEAFF,TGCAGTGCTATGGGCGGGAACACTGAAGCTTTCTTT
TRBD2,many,TRBJ2-1,TRBV27,CASSSGTSISLGNEQFF,TGTGCCAGCAGTTCGGGGACTAGTATTTCTTTAGGTAATGAGCAGTTCTTC
TRBD2,.,TRBJ2-5,TRBV5-1,CASSLNLAGTGETQYF,TGCGCCAGCAGCTTGAACCTAGCGGGAACTGGTGAGACCCAGTACTTC
.,many,TRBJ2-3,TRBV10-3,CAISELLGSDTQYF,TGTGCCATCAGTGAGTTACTAGGATCAGATACGCAGTATTTT
.,many,TRBJ2-7,TRBV20-1,CSASRTARYEQYF,TGCAGTGCTAGCCGGACGGCCCGCTACGAGCAGTACTTC
.,few,TRBJ2-2,TRBV6-1,CASNEPWYRERELFF,TGTGCCAGCAACGAACCTTGGTACAGGGAGAGGGAGCTGTTTTTT
TRBD2,.,TRBJ2-5,TRBV29-1,CSVDRLAGGETQYF,TGCAGCGTTGATCGACTAGCGGGAGGGGAGACCCAGTACTTC
.,.,TRBJ2-1,TRBV5-1,CASSSLIVNEQFF,TGCGCCAGCAGCAGCTTAATAGTCAATGAGCAGTTCTTC
.,many,TRBJ2-5,TRBV7-6,CASSLVVGAGETQYF,TGTGCCAGCAGCTTAGTTGTGGGGGCAGGGGAGACCCAGTACTTC
.,many,TRBJ1-5,TRBV3-1,CASSPYPPTSQPQHF,TGTGCCAGCAGCCCATACCCGCCTACTAGCCAGCCCCAGCATTTT
.,.,TRBJ1-6,TRBV12-3/TRBV12-4,CASSLTGMSPLHF,TGTGCCAGCAGTCTCACAGGGATGTCACCCCTCCACTTC
.,.,TRBJ1-1,TRBV4-2,CASSPGAQATKWDTEAFF,TGTGCCAGCAGCCCCGGAGCCCAGGCGACCAAGTGGGACACTGAAGCTTTCTTT
.,.,TRBJ2-7,TRBV5-1,CASSFTVNSYGQYF,TGCGCCAGCAGCTTTACAGTGAACTCCTACGGGCAGTACTTC
.,many,TRBJ1-2,TRBV5-4,CASSSGINYGYTF,TGTGCCAGCAGCTCAGGGATAAACTATGGCTACACCTTC
.,many,TRBJ2-1,TRBV9,CASSPSAGYNEQFF,TGTGCCAGCAGCCCTTCCGCAGGGTACAATGAGCAGTTCTTC
.,many,TRBJ1-1,TRBV10-3,CAISETSRVGNTEAFF,TGTGCCATCAGTGAAACTTCCAGGGTTGGAAACACTGAAGCTTTCTTT
TRBD1,.,TRBJ1-1,TRBV12-3/TRBV12-4,CASSLHGGTGYYVQNTEAFF,TGTGCCAGCAGTTTACACGGCGGGACAGGGTATTACGTCCAGAACACTGAAGCTTTCTTT
TRBD1,few,TRBJ1-2,TRBV20-1,CSASLMGTDYGYTF,TGCAGTGCTAGTTTAATGGGGACAGACTATGGCTACACCTTC
.,many,TRBJ1-2,TRBV12-3/TRBV12-4,CASSLGPGYGYTF,TGTGCCAGCAGTTTAGGACCCGGATATGGCTACACCTTC
.,many,TRBJ2-7,TRBV20-1,CSARPTRSYEQYF,TGCAGTGCGCGGCCAACTAGGAGCTACGAGCAGTACTTC
.,few,TRBJ1-2,TRBV27,CASSSLTGTYGYTF,TGTGCCAGCAGTTCCTTGACAGGAACGTATGGCTACACCTTC
.,.,TRBJ2-3,TRBV5-6,CASSLGGAGTDTQYF,TGTGCCAGCAGCTTGGGTGGGGCAGGTACAGATACGCAGTATTTT
TRBD2,few,TRBJ2-1,TRBV15,CATSRGGRGIEQFF,TGTGCCACCAGCAGAGGCGGGAGGGGTATTGAGCAGTTCTTC
.,few,TRBJ2-1,TRBV29-1,CSATPASEQFF,TGCAGCGCTACGCCTGCGAGTGAGCAGTTCTTC
.,.,TRBJ2-1,TRBV20-1,CSARGPGGSYNEQFF,TGCAGTGCTAGAGGGCCAGGGGGGTCCTACAATGAGCAGTTCTTC
.,many,TRBJ2-1,TRBV3-1,CASSQGWEFISNEQFF,TGTGCCAGCAGCCAAGGTTGGGAGTTCATATCCAATGAGCAGTTCTTC
.,many,TRBJ2-5,TRBV5-1,CASSLPRGETQYF,TGCGCCAGCAGCCTCCCCCGGGGAGAGACCCAGTACTTC
.,medium-sized,TRBJ2-3,TRBV5-1,CASKFGPADTQYF,TGCGCCAGCAAATTTGGGCCGGCAGATACGCAGTATTTT
.,.,TRBJ2-3,TRBV5-1,CASSLLGSSTDTQYF,TGCGCCAGCAGCTTGTTGGGCAGTAGCACAGATACGCAGTATTTT